Listed below are T cell receptor beta chains from one sample, sequenced in a study of blood T cell repertoires in COVID-19. The protocol was immunoSEQ multiplex PCR, while the TCRdb copy is restricted to in-frame clones and leaves out a portion. The data contain a few hundred thousand clones, around 90% of them seen just once; the ten biggest clones take up 0.75% to 1%. Sequencing input: peripheral blood. Receptors originate from a middle-aged woman who had recovered from COVID-19. Each CDR3 is given with its conserved first and last residue. Each record gives: V gene, D gene, J gene, CDR3 protein, CDR3 DNA. A D gene is named only where the DNA matches it firmly.

V: TRBV19; D: TRBD2; J: TRBJ2-1; CDR3: CASSPRLAGGPYNEQFF; DNA: TGTGCCAGTAGTCCCCGACTAGCGGGGGGGCCGTACAATGAGCAGTTCTTC
V: TRBV29-1; D: TRBD2; J: TRBJ2-7; CDR3: CSVGRGAGEQYF; DNA: TGCAGCGTTGGGCGGGGGGCCGGCGAGCAGTACTTC
V: TRBV24-1; D: -; J: TRBJ2-3; CDR3: CATGGRGPRTDTQYF; DNA: TGTGCCACCGGGGGGCGGGGGCCGCGGACAGATACGCAGTATTTT
V: TRBV9; D: -; J: TRBJ1-4; CDR3: CASSRGAAATNEKLFF; DNA: TGTGCCAGCAGCCGGGGGGCAGCTGCAACTAATGAAAAACTGTTTTTT
V: TRBV6-5; D: TRBD1; J: TRBJ1-2; CDR3: CASSYGTGAQGYTF; DNA: TGTGCCAGCAGTTACGGGACAGGCGCCCAGGGCTACACCTTC
V: TRBV18; D: TRBD2; J: TRBJ2-3; CDR3: CASSPGTSGFTDTQYF; DNA: TGTGCCAGCTCACCCGGGACTAGCGGATTCACAGATACGCAGTATTTT
V: TRBV9; D: TRBD2; J: TRBJ2-1; CDR3: CASSVGSGGLYNEQFF; DNA: TGTGCCAGCAGCGTCGGATCGGGAGGGCTCTACAATGAGCAGTTCTTC
V: TRBV7-2; D: TRBD1; J: TRBJ1-5; CDR3: CASSPRTGAQPQHF; DNA: TGTGCCAGCAGCCCTCGGACAGGGGCCCAGCCCCAGCATTTT
V: TRBV5-1; D: TRBD1; J: TRBJ2-7; CDR3: CASSFRQGWYEQYF; DNA: TGCGCCAGCAGCTTCAGACAGGGGTGGTACGAGCAGTACTTC
V: TRBV12-3/TRBV12-4; D: TRBD1; J: TRBJ1-2; CDR3: CASSPGQPYGYTF; DNA: TGTGCCAGCAGCCCGGGACAGCCCTATGGCTACACCTTC
V: TRBV10-3; D: TRBD2; J: TRBJ2-1; CDR3: CAISGGQGLAGGPSYNEQFF; DNA: TGTGCCATCAGTGGGGGACAGGGTCTAGCGGGAGGGCCCTCCTACAATGAGCAGTTCTTC
V: TRBV5-4; D: -; J: TRBJ2-4; CDR3: CASSEGVGDIQYF; DNA: TGTGCCAGCAGCGAGGGGGTAGGGGACATTCAGTACTTC
V: TRBV30; D: -; J: TRBJ1-2; CDR3: CAWRGSGRGFGYTF; DNA: TGTGCCTGGAGAGGTTCGGGCAGGGGTTTTGGCTACACCTTC
V: TRBV7-9; D: TRBD2; J: TRBJ2-7; CDR3: CASSPRRGAVYEQYF; DNA: TGTGCCAGCAGCCCGCGGCGGGGGGCTGTCTACGAGCAGTACTTC
V: TRBV5-1; D: TRBD2; J: TRBJ2-3; CDR3: CASSPFGTRFGSTDTQYF; DNA: TGCGCCAGCAGCCCATTCGGGACTAGATTTGGTAGCACAGATACGCAGTATTTT
V: TRBV7-9; D: -; J: TRBJ2-1; CDR3: CASSLRGQYNEQFF; DNA: TGTGCCAGCAGCCTGAGGGGACAATACAATGAGCAGTTCTTC
V: TRBV5-6; D: TRBD2; J: TRBJ2-7; CDR3: CATGRAYEQYF; DNA: TGTGCCACCGGGAGGGCCTACGAGCAGTACTTC
V: TRBV9; D: -; J: TRBJ2-3; CDR3: CASSPNRVPDTQYF; DNA: TGTGCCAGCAGCCCCAACCGGGTCCCAGATACGCAGTATTTT